This T cell receptor (beta chain) came from a study of radiation and T cells in renal cell carcinoma. CDR1 and CDR2 from the germline V gene are MNHEY and SVGAGI. The CDR3 covers 15 residues. The V end lost 6 bases, the J end lost 0 bases, and 15 bases lay between the germline ends. The time point: baseline pretreatment blood. Noted treatment: 15 Gy SBRT to primary tumor, nephrectomy 4 weeks later. The repertoire was sequenced with immunoSEQ multiplex PCR; TCRdb's copy has only in-frame clones and lacks some. The sample yields about 140,000 clones, 75% to 90% seen once. V usage is TRBV6-5 and J usage is TRBJ2-7; D remains ambiguous. The material sequenced was blood, taken from a patient whose treatment included radiotherapy and nephrectomy. The clonotype originates from a woman in her fifties or sixties with renal cell carcinoma. The CDR3 bases are TGTGCCAGCAGCCGAACGAGACATAGCTCCTACGAGCAGTACTTC. Its translation is CASSRTRHSSYEQYF.